What follows is one T cell receptor beta chain and its context. This sample was included in a study of blood T cell repertoires in COVID-19. Study-level information: Donors in the United States, Italy and Spain gave samples during acute or convalescent COVID-19. Sources were T cells, B-cell-depleted T cells, or PBMCs; the material itself was cDNA or gDNA.

Using immunoSEQ multiplex PCR, the repertoire was profiled, and TCRdb retains in-frame clones only, with some absent. The top ten clones hold 13% to 15% of a sample with about 53,000 clones, roughly 79% of them seen once. Germline V gene sequence: CDR1 SEHNR, CDR2 FQNEAQ (reference sequence). V lost 5 bases and J 0 bases, leaving 9 bases between the germline ends. This CDR3 region has 14 residues. This TCR derives from a human donor in a cohort sampled during active COVID-19. Sequencing used peripheral blood. The V and J genes are TRBV7-9 and TRBJ2-3, with a possible D match to TRBD1 (6 bases). As DNA, the CDR3 is TGTGCCAGCAGCCCGGGACACAGCACAGATACGCAGTATTTT. Protein: CASSPGHSTDTQYF.